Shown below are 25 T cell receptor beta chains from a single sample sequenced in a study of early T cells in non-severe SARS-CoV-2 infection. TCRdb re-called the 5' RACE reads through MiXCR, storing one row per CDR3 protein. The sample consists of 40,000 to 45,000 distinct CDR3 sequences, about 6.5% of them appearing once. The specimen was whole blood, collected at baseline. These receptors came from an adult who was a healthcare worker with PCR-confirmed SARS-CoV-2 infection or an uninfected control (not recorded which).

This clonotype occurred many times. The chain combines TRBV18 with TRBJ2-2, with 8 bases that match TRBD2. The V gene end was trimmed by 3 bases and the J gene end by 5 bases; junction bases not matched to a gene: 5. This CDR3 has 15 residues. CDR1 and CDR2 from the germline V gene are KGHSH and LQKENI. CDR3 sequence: CASSPSGGPTGELFF. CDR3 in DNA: TGTGCCAGCTCACCGAGCGGGGGCCCTACCGGGGAGCTGTTTTTT.

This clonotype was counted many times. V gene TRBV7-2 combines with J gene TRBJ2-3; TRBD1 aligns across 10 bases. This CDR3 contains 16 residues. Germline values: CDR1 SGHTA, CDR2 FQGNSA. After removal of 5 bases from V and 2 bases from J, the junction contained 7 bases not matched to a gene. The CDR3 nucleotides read TGTGCCAGCAGCCTGGGACAGGGGAGGATCACAGATACGCAGTATTTT. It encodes CASSLGQGRITDTQYF.

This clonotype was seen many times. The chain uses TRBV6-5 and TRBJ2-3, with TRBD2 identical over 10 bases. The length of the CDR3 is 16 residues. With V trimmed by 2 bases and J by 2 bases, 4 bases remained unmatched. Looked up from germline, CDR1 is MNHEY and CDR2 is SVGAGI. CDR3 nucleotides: TGTGCCAGCAGTTACAGGCTAGCGGGGGCCACAGATACGCAGTATTTT. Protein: CASSYRLAGATDTQYF.

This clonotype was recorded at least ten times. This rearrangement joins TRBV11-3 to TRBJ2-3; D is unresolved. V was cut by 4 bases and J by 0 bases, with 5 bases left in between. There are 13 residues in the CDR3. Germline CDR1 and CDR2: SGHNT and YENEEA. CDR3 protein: CASSSSSTDTQYF. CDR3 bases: TGTGCCAGCAGCTCTTCAAGCACAGATACGCAGTATTTT.

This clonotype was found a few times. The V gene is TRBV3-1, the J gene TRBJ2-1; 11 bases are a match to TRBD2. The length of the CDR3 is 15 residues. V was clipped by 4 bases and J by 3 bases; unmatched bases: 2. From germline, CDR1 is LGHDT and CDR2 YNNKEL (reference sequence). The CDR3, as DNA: TGTGCCAGCAGCCGAACTAGCGGGGGCTACAATGAGCAGTTCTTC. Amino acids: CASSRTSGGYNEQFF.

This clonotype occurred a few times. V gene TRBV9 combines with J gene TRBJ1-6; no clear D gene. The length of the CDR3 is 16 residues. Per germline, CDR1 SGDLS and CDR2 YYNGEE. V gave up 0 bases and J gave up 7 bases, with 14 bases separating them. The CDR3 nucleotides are TGTGCCAGCAGCGTAGATCGAGTCCTCGGGAATTCACCCCTCCACTTT. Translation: CASSVDRVLGNSPLHF. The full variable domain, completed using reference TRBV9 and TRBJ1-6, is DSGVTQTPKHLITATGQRVTLRCSPRSGDLSVYWYQQSLDQGLQFLIQYYNGEERAKGNILERFSAQQFPDLHSELNLSSLELGDSALYFCASSVDRVLGNSPLHFGNGTRLTVT.

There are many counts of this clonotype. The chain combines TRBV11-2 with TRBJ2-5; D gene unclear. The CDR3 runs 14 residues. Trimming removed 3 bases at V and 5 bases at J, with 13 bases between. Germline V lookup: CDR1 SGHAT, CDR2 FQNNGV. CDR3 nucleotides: TGTGCCAGCAGCTTGGGCCTCATTGGGGAGACCCAGTACTTC. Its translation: CASSLGLIGETQYF.

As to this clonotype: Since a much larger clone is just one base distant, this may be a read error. The chain's CDR3 is CSVVSSGSSYEQYF. The CDR3 bases are TGCAGCGTTGTGAGTAGCGGGAGCTCCTACGAGCAGTACTTC. The rearrangement links TRBV29-1 to TRBJ2-7; 9 positions agree with TRBD2. The CDR3 contains 14 residues. V shed 4 bases, J shed 0 bases, and the junction held 4 bases outside the gene matches. Germline CDR1 and CDR2: SQVTM and ANQGSEA.

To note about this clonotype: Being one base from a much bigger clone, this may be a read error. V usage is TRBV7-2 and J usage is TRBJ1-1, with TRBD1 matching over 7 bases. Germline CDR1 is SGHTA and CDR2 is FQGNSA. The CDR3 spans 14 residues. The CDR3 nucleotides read TGTGCCAGCAGCGTAACGCAGGGGGTCACTGTAGCTTTCTTT. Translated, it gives CASSVTQGVTVAFF. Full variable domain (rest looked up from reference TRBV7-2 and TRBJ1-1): GAGVSQSPSNKVTEKGKDVELRCDPISGHTALYWYRQSLGQGLEFLIYFQGNSAPDKSGLPSDRFSAERTGGSVSTLTIQRTQQEDSAVYLCASSVTQGVTVAFFGQGTRLTVV.

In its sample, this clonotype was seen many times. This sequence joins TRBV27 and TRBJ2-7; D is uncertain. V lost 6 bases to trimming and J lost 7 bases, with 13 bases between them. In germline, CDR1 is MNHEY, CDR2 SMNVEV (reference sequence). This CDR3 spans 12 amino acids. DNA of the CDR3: TGTGCCAGCAGCGAGAGATTGGGGGAGCAGTACTTC. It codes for CASSERLGEQYF.

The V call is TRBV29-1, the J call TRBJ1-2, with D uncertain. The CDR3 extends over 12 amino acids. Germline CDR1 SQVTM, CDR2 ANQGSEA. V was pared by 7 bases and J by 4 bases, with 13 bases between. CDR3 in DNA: TGCAGCGCTGCGTCGGCCTTCTATGGCTACACCTTC. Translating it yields CSAASAFYGYTF.

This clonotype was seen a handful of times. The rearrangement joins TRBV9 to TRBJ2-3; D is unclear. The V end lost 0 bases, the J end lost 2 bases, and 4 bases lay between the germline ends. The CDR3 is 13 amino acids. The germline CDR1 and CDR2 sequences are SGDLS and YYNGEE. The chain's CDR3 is CASSVAVTDTQYF. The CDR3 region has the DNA TGTGCCAGCAGCGTAGCCGTCACAGATACGCAGTATTTT.

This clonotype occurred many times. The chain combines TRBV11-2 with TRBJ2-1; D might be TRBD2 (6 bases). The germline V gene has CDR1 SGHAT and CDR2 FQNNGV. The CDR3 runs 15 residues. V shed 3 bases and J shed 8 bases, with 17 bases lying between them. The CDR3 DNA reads TGTGCCAGCAGCTTTGGAGGGAGGTGGATCGATGAGCAGTTCTTC. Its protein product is CASSFGGRWIDEQFF.

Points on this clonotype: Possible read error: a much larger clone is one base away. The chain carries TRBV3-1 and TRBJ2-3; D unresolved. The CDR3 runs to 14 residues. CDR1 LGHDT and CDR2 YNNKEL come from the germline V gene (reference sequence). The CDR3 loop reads CAISERQTTDTQYF. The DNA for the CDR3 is TGTGCCATCAGCGAAAGACAAACCACAGATACGCAGTATTTT.

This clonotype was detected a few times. CDR3 DNA: TGCGCCAGCAGCCAAGGCGGGGGTTTCACAGATACGCAGTATTTT. This gives the protein CASSQGGGFTDTQYF. V and J are TRBV4-3 and TRBJ2-3; TRBD2 matches 7 bases. Trimming at V came to 1 base and at J to 2 bases, leaving 3 bases not matched to a gene. The CDR3 consists of 15 residues. Germline CDR1 LGHNA, CDR2 YSLEER.

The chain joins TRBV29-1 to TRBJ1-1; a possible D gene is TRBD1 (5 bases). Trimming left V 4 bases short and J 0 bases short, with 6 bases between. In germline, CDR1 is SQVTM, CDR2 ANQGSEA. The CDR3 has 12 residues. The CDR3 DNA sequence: TGCAGCGTTGCAGGGTTGAACACTGAAGCTTTCTTT. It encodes CSVAGLNTEAFF.

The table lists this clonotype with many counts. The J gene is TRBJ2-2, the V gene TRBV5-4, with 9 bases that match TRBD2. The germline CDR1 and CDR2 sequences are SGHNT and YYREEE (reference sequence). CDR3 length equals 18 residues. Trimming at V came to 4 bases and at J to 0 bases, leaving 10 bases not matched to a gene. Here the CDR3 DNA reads TGTGCCAGCAGCCAGAAGCGGGGGGCACTACCGAACACCGGGGAGCTGTTTTTT. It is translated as CASSQKRGALPNTGELFF.

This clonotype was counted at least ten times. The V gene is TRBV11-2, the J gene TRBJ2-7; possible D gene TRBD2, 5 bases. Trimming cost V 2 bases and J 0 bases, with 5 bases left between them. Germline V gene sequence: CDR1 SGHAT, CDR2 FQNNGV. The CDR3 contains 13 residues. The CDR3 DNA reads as TGTGCCAGCAGCTTAACTAGCTCCTACGAGCAGTACTTC. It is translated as CASSLTSSYEQYF. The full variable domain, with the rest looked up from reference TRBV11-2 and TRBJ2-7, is EAGVAQSPRYKIIEKRQSVAFWCNPISGHATLYWYQQILGQGPKLLIQFQNNGVVDDSQLPKDRFSAERLKGVDSTLKIQPAKLEDSAVYLCASSLTSSYEQYFGPGTRLTVT.

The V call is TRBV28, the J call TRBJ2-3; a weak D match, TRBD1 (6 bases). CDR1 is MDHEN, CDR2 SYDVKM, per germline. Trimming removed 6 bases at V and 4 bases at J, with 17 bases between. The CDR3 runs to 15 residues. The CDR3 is CASSLSQGRSDTQYF. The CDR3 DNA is TGTGCCAGCAGCCTCAGCCAGGGGAGATCAGATACGCAGTATTTT. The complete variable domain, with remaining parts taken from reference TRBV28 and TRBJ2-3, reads DVKVTQSSRYLVKRTGEKVFLECVQDMDHENMFWYRQDPGLGLRLIYFSYDVKMKEKGDIPEGYSVSREKKERFSLILESASTNQTSMYLCASSLSQGRSDTQYFGPGTRLTVL.

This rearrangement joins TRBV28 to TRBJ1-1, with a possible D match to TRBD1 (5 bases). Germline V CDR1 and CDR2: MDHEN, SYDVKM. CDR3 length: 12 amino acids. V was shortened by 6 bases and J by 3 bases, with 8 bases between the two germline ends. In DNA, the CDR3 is TGTGCCAGCAGAACGGGACACACTGAAGCTTTCTTT. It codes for CASRTGHTEAFF.

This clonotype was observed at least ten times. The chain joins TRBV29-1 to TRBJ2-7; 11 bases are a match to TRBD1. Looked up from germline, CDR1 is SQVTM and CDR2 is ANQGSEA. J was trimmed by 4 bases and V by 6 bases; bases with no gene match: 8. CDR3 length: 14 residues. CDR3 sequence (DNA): TGCAGCGTCGATGGGGGGACAGGGGGTTACGAGCAGTACTTC. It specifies CSVDGGTGGYEQYF.

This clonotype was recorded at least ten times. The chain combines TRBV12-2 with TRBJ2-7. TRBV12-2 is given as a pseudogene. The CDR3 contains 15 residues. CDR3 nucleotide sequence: TGTGCAAGTCGCTTAGAGTTGTTTTTGTCCCACGAGCAGTACTTC. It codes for CASRLELFLSHEQYF.

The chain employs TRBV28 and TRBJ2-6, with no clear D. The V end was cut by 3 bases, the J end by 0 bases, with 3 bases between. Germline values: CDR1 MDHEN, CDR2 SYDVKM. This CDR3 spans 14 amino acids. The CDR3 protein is CASSFSSGANVLTF. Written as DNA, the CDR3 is TGTGCCAGCAGTTTTAGCTCTGGGGCCAACGTCCTGACTTTC.

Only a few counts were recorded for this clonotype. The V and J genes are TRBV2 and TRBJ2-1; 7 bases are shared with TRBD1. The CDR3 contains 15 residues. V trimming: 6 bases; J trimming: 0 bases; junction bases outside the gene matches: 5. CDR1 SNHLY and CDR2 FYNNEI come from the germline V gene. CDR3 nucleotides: TGTGCCAGCAGCGAGGACAGGAGCTCCTACAATGAGCAGTTCTTC. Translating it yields CASSEDRSSYNEQFF. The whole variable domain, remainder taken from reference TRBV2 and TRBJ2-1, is EPEVTQTPSHQVTQMGQEVILRCVPISNHLYFYWYRQILGQKVEFLVSFYNNEISEKSEIFDDQFSVERPDGSNFTLKIRSTKLEDSAMYFCASSEDRSSYNEQFFGPGTRLTVL.

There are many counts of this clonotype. The CDR3 nucleotides read TGTGCCAGCAGCTTAGAACCGGCGGGGGGACAGACCCAGTACTTC. This encodes CASSLEPAGGQTQYF. This chain uses TRBV7-9 with TRBJ2-5, with 8 bases matching TRBD2. V lost 1 base, J lost 6 bases, and 7 bases stayed unmatched. Per the germline V gene, CDR1 is SEHNR and CDR2 is FQNEAQ (reference sequence). The CDR3 is 15 residues long.